These 14 T cell receptor beta chains share one sample of origin, sequenced in a study of control samples from healthy donors and cancer patients. Produced via immunoSEQ multiplex PCR; TCRdb's table is partial and in-frame only. This table holds about 28,000 clones, roughly 91% found once. Sequencing was done on a sample of PBMCs. Every receptor here comes from a man aged 50 or older with lung cancer.

The chain employs TRBV18 and TRBJ1-4; D gene unclear. Germline CDR1 and CDR2: KGHSH and LQKENI. Deletions cut 3 bases from V and 4 bases from J, with 15 bases between. The CDR3 spans 16 residues. The CDR3 coding sequence is TGTGCCAGCTCACCTAACGGAGGGAGGATTAATGAAAAACTGTTTTTT. It encodes CASSPNGGRINEKLFF.

The chain couples TRBV30 to TRBJ2-1, with a possible D match to TRBD2 (5 bases). The CDR3 sequence is 12 residues long. Between the trimmed V and J ends, which lost 5 bases and 3 bases, there was a span of 8 bases. Germline CDR1 and CDR2: GTSNPN and SVGIG (reference sequence). The CDR3 DNA is TGTGCCTGGGAGGGTCTCTACAATGAGCAGTTCTTC. Its protein product is CAWEGLYNEQFF.

This chain links TRBV9 with TRBJ1-1; D gene unclear. CDR3 length: 13 residues. Germline-derived CDR1 and CDR2 are SGDLS and YYNGEE. V shed 4 bases and J shed 4 bases, with 11 bases lying between them. CDR3 coding DNA: TGTGCCAGCAGCATACAATTCGGCACTGAAGCTTTCTTT. It encodes CASSIQFGTEAFF.

The V gene is TRBV7-9, the J gene TRBJ1-2, with TRBD1 matching over 9 bases. CDR1 is SEHNR and CDR2 is FQNEAQ in the germline V gene (reference sequence). There are 13 residues in the CDR3. Losses at the gene ends were 5 bases for V and 8 bases for J; bases not matched to a gene: 6. The DNA of the CDR3 is TGTGCCAGCAGCGCGGGACAGGGCGACGGCTACACCTTC. It specifies CASSAGQGDGYTF.

V usage is TRBV9 and J usage is TRBJ2-1; the D is unclear. Trimming took off 0 bases at V and 8 bases at J, with 9 bases between the two ends. The germline V gene has CDR1 SGDLS and CDR2 YYNGEE. There are 13 residues in the CDR3. CDR3 nucleotides: TGTGCCAGCAGCGTAGTTGCGCAATATGAGCAGTTCTTC. This translates into CASSVVAQYEQFF.

The chain uses TRBV2 and TRBJ2-1; D gene ambiguous. Germline CDR1 reads SNHLY; CDR2 reads FYNNEI. The CDR3 covers 15 residues. V was shortened by 7 bases and J by 2 bases, with 15 bases between the two germline ends. CDR3 nucleotide sequence: TGTGCCAGCACCCGCGGAGCCGAAGCCTACAATGAGCAGTTCTTC. It encodes CASTRGAEAYNEQFF.

V gene TRBV9 combines with J gene TRBJ2-7; D might be TRBD1 (7 bases). There are 15 residues in the CDR3. CDR1 SGDLS and CDR2 YYNGEE come from the germline V gene. Trimming removed 0 bases from V and 2 bases from J, with 12 bases in between. This chain's CDR3 is CASSVGQGGAYEQYF. For the CDR3, the DNA is TGTGCCAGCAGCGTAGGTCAGGGGGGAGCCTACGAGCAGTACTTC.

The chain joins TRBV4-1 to TRBJ2-7; 10 bases map to TRBD1. Germline values: CDR1 MGHRA, CDR2 YSYEKL. V dropped 5 bases and J dropped 5; count of bases not matched to a gene: 9. The CDR3 totals 15 residues. This CDR3 is CASSNRDRGYNEQYF. Written as DNA, the CDR3 is TGCGCCAGCAGCAACCGGGACAGGGGTTATAACGAGCAGTACTTC.

The gene calls are TRBV7-2 and TRBJ1-3, with 7 bases lining up with TRBD1. Germline V gene sequence: CDR1 SGHTA, CDR2 FQGNSA. The CDR3 sequence is 14 residues long. V shed 3 bases and J 2 bases; nucleotides not matched to a gene: 1. CDR3 sequence (DNA): TGTGCCAGCAGCTTCGACAGGGCTGGAAACACCATATATTTT. It translates to CASSFDRAGNTIYF.

The chain joins TRBV7-6 to TRBJ2-3; D call uncertain. With 5 bases removed from V and 4 bases from J, the gap between germline ends came to 22 bases. The CDR3 sequence is 17 residues long. Germline CDR1 and CDR2: SGHVS and FNYEAQ. The CDR3 sequence is CASSLNGGTFSPDTQYF. The CDR3 DNA follows: TGTGCCAGCAGCCTGAACGGCGGAACATTCTCTCCAGATACGCAGTATTTT.

The chain carries TRBV24-1 and TRBJ1-5; possible D gene TRBD1, 5 bases. This CDR3 is 19 amino acids long. CDR1 KGHDR and CDR2 SFDVKD come from the germline V gene. The V gene lost 1 base and the J gene lost 0 bases, with 18 bases spanning the gap. The CDR3 is CATSDFGPRQTYSNQPQHF. For the CDR3, the DNA is TGTGCCACCAGTGATTTCGGTCCCCGACAGACCTATAGCAATCAGCCCCAGCATTTT.

The V gene is TRBV4-3, the J gene TRBJ1-5; 7 bases align to TRBD1. CDR3 length: 15 amino acids. V dropped 1 base and J dropped 6; count of bases not matched to a gene: 6. CDR1 and CDR2 from the germline V gene are LGHNA and YSLEER. The CDR3 reads CASSQALGGPQPQHF. In nucleotides, the CDR3 is TGCGCCAGCAGCCAAGCCCTAGGGGGCCCTCAGCCCCAGCATTTT.

This sequence joins TRBV2 and TRBJ2-1; no firm D call. Germline V gene data show CDR1 as SNHLY and CDR2 as FYNNEI. The CDR3 loop spans 14 amino acids. V gave up 7 bases and J gave up 7 bases, with 17 bases separating them. In DNA form, the CDR3 reads TGTGCCAGCAAGGAGACTGGGTTGGGGAATGAGCAGTTCTTC. Translation: CASKETGLGNEQFF.

The chain combines TRBV12-3 or TRBV12-4 with TRBJ2-7, with D possibly matching TRBD1 (5 bases). The CDR3 is made up of 13 amino acids. The V gene lost 2 bases and the J gene lost 6 bases, with 11 bases spanning the gap. In DNA form, the CDR3 reads TGTGCCAGCAGTTTATTGGGTCAGGGCGAGCAGTACTTC. This codes for CASSLLGQGEQYF.